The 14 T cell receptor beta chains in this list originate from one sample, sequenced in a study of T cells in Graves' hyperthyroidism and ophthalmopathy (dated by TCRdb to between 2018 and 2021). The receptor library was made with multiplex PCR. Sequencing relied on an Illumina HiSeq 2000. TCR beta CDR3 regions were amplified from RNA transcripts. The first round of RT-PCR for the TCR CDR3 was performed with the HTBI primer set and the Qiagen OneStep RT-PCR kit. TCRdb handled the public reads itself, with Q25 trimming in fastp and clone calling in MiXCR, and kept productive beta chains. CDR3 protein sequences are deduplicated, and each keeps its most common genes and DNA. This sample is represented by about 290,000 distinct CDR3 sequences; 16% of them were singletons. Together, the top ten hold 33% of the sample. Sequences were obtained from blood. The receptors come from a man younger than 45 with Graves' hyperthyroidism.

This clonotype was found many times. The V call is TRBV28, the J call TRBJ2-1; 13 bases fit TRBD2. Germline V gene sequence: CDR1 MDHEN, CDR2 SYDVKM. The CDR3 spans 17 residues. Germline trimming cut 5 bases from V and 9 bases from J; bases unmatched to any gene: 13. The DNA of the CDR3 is TGTGCCAGCAGTCAAAGACAGGGACTAGCGGGATTCGGTGAGCAGTTCTTC. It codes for CASSQRQGLAGFGEQFF.

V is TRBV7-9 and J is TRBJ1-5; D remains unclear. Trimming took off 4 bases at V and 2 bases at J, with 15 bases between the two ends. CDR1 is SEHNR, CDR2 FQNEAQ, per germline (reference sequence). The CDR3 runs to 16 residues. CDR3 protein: CASSSGMGYGNQPQHF. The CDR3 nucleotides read TGTGCCAGCAGCTCGGGGATGGGGTATGGCAATCAGCCCCAGCATTTT.

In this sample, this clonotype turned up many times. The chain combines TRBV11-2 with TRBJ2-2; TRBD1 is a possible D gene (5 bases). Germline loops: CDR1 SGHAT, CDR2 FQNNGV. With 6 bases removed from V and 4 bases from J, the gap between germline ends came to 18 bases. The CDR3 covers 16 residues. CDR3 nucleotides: TGTGCCAGCAGTTCCGACATGGGGCGTCGCACCGGGGAGCTGTTTTTT. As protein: CASSSDMGRRTGELFF.

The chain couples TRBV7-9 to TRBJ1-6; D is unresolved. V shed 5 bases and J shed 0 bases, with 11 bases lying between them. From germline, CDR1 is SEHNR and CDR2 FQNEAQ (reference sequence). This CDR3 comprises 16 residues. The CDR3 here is CASSPGTNSYNSPLHF. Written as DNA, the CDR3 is TGTGCCAGCAGCCCAGGCACCAACTCCTATAATTCACCCCTCCACTTT.

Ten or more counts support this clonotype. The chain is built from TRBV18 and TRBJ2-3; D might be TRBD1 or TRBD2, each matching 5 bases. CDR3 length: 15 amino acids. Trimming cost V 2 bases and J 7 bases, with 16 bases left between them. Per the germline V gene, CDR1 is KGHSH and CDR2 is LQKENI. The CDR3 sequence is CASSPSPPWGHTQYF. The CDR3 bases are TGTGCCAGCTCACCATCCCCACCGTGGGGACATACGCAGTATTTT.

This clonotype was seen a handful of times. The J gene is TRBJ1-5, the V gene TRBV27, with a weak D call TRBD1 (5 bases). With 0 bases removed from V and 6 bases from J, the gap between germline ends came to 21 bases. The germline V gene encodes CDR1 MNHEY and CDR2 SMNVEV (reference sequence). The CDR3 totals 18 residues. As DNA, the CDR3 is TGTGCCAGCAGTTTATCGTTGCCTGGGGGTAGGTTGGGTCAGCCCCAGCATTTT. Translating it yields CASSLSLPGGRLGQPQHF.

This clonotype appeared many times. CDR3 in DNA: TGTGCCAGCAGTTTCGGGACCGGGCCGGGGGGTGATACGCAGTATTTT. Amino acids: CASSFGTGPGGDTQYF. The rearrangement joins TRBV6-1 to TRBJ2-3, with TRBD2 matching 7 bases. This CDR3 is built from 16 residues. Germline V gives CDR1 MNHNS, CDR2 SASEGT. V was pared by 5 bases and J by 6 bases, with 14 bases of the junction left unmatched.

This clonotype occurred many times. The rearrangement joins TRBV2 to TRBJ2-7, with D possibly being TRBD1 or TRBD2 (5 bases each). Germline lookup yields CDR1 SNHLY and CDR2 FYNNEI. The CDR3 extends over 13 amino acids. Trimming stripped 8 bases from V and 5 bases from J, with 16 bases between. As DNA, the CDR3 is TGTGCCAGCTTCCAACAGGCCGGGAACGAGCAGTACTTC. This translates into CASFQQAGNEQYF. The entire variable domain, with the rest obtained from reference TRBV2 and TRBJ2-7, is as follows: EPEVTQTPSHQVTQMGQEVILRCVPISNHLYFYWYRQILGQKVEFLVSFYNNEISEKSEIFDDQFSVERPDGSNFTLKIRSTKLEDSAMYFCASFQQAGNEQYFGPGTRLTVT.

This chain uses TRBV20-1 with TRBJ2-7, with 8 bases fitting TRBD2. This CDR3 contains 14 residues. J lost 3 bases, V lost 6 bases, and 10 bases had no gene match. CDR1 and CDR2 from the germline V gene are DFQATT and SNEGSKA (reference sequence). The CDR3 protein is CSASPAGAGYEQYF. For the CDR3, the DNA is TGCAGTGCGTCTCCAGCGGGAGCGGGCTACGAGCAGTACTTC.

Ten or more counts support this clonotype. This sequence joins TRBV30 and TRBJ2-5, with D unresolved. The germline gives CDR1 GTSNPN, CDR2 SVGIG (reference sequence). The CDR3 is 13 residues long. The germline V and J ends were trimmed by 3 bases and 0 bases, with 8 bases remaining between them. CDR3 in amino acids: CAWSAIYQETQYF. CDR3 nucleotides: TGTGCCTGGAGCGCAATATACCAAGAGACCCAGTACTTC.

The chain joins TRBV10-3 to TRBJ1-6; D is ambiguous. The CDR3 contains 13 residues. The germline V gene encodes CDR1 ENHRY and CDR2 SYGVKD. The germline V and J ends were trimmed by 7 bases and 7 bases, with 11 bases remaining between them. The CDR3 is CAITPRPNSPLHF. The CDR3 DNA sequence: TGTGCCATCACTCCGCGGCCAAATTCACCCCTCCACTTT.

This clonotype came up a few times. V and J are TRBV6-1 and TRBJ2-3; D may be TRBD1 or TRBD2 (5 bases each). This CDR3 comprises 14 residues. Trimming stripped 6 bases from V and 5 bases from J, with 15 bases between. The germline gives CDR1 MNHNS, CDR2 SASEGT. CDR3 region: CASSIRDREDTQYF. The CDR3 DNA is TGTGCCAGCAGCATTAGGGACCGGGAAGATACGCAGTATTTT.

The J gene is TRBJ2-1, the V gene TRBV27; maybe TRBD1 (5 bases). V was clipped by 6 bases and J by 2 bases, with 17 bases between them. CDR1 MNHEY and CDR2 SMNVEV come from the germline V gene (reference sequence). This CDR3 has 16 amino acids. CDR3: CASSPGIERTYNEQFF. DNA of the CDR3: TGTGCCAGCAGCCCAGGGATTGAACGAACCTACAATGAGCAGTTCTTC.

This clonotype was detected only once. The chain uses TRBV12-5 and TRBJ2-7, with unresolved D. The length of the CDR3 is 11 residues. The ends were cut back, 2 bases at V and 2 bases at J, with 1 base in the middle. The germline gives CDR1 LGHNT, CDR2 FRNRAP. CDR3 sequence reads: CASGLTYEQYF. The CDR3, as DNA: TGTGCTAGTGGTTTGACCTACGAGCAGTACTTC.